A single sample gave rise to the 20 T cell receptor beta chains below, sequenced in a study of T cell repertoires in cytomegalovirus infection. Which antigens these TCRs recognize remains unknown. A single record per CDR3 protein comes from TCRdb applying MiXCR to the reads. The sample lists approximately 730,000 distinct CDR3 sequences; 30% to 35% were seen once. The specimen was cultured PBMCs, collected from culture after CMV antigen stimulation. These receptors originate from a human donor in good health (CMV status not recorded). Some clones in this sample may be carry-over from other donors' samples.

The J gene is TRBJ2-3, the V gene TRBV6-1; D remains unclear. The V gene's germline CDR1 is MNHNS and CDR2 SASEGT. V was pared by 5 bases and J by 0 bases, with 15 bases between. This CDR3 has 16 amino acids. The CDR3 loop is CASSLPGSPSTDTQYF. The CDR3 coding sequence is TGTGCCAGCAGTCTACCGGGCTCCCCTAGCACAGATACGCAGTATTTT.

The V and J genes are TRBV12-3 or TRBV12-4 and TRBJ1-1, with D possibly matching TRBD1 (5 bases). Trimming shortened V by 8 bases and J by 6 bases, and 13 bases separated the two germline ends. The CDR3 covers 12 residues. Here the CDR3 reads CASSRWGAEAFF. The CDR3 DNA sequence: TGTGCCAGCTCCCGATGGGGGGCTGAAGCTTTCTTT.

This clonotype has just a few counts. This rearrangement joins TRBV12-5 to TRBJ2-5, with TRBD1 as a possible D gene (6 bases). Germline CDR1 and CDR2: LGHNT and FRNRAP. Trimming left V 3 bases short and J 5 bases short, with 16 bases between. The CDR3 sequence is 15 residues long. DNA for the CDR3: TGTGCTAGTGGTTTTAGCCGGACAGCACATGAGACCCAGTACTTC. Amino acid sequence: CASGFSRTAHETQYF.

This clonotype was observed a handful of times. V is TRBV4-1 and J is TRBJ1-1; the D is unclear. V lost 2 bases and J 1 base, leaving 8 bases between the germline ends. The CDR3 runs to 14 residues. The germline gives CDR1 MGHRA, CDR2 YSYEKL. In nucleotides, the CDR3 is TGCGCCAGCAGCCAATGGACGGAGAACACTGAAGCTTTCTTT. This gives the protein CASSQWTENTEAFF.

The chain employs TRBV20-1 and TRBJ2-1; D remains unclear. Germline V lookup: CDR1 DFQATT, CDR2 SNEGSKA (reference sequence). V was pared by 6 bases and J by 6 bases, with 21 bases between. This CDR3 is built from 15 residues. The CDR3 region is CSAKILLRVSNEQFF. DNA for the CDR3: TGCAGTGCGAAAATACTCCTTAGGGTTTCCAATGAGCAGTTCTTC.

This clonotype occurred many times. V and J are TRBV7-2 and TRBJ1-1; D ambiguous. CDR3 length equals 13 residues. Germline CDR1 SGHTA, CDR2 FQGNSA. V shed 5 bases and J shed 1 base, with 8 bases lying between them. The CDR3 DNA is TGTGCCAGCAGCGGGCAGCAGAACACTGAAGCTTTCTTT. Protein: CASSGQQNTEAFF.

This clonotype was seen more than once but under ten times. J is TRBJ2-2 and V is TRBV6-5, with 10 nucleotides matching TRBD2. The CDR3 is 17 residues long. After removal of 4 bases from V and 3 bases from J, the junction contained 8 bases not matched to a gene. CDR1 MNHEY and CDR2 SVGAGI come from the germline V gene. The CDR3 DNA follows: TGTGCCAGCAGTTTGGTAGCGGGAGGCCGTTACACCGGGGAGCTGTTTTTT. It specifies CASSLVAGGRYTGELFF.

The chain uses TRBV27 and TRBJ1-1; D is perhaps TRBD1 (6 bases). Germline CDR1 and CDR2: MNHEY and SMNVEV (reference sequence). With 4 bases removed from V and 1 base from J, the gap between germline ends came to 19 bases. CDR3 size: 17 residues. CDR3 DNA sequence: TGTGCCAGCAGTTCCGGCTGGGGGCTCCGAGGGAACACTGAAGCTTTCTTT. This sequence encodes CASSSGWGLRGNTEAFF.

This clonotype appeared once. This sequence joins TRBV7-2 and TRBJ1-2, with 8 bases that match TRBD1. With V trimmed by 5 bases and J by 4 bases, 6 bases remained unmatched. From germline, CDR1 is SGHTA and CDR2 FQGNSA. The CDR3 spans 14 residues. The CDR3 nucleotides read TGTGCCAGCAGCCCGAGACAGGGGCTCTATGGCTACACCTTC. Protein product: CASSPRQGLYGYTF.

This clonotype was seen once. V usage is TRBV19 and J usage is TRBJ2-1; 12 bases are shared with TRBD2. This CDR3 comprises 17 residues. V was clipped by 1 base and J by 6 bases; unmatched bases: 7. CDR1 is LNHDA, CDR2 SQIVND, per germline (reference sequence). CDR3 DNA: TGTGCCAGTAGTATAGCGGTACTAGCGGGAGGCGTCAATGAGCAGTTCTTC. This encodes CASSIAVLAGGVNEQFF.

This clonotype appeared many times. The gene calls are TRBV7-2 and TRBJ2-3, with D possibly being TRBD1 or TRBD2 (5 bases each). The CDR3 is made up of 15 amino acids. The V end lost 7 bases, the J end lost 0 bases, and 14 bases lay between the germline ends. Germline V gene lookup returns CDR1 SGHTA and CDR2 FQGNSA. The CDR3, as DNA: TGTGCCAGCACCCCATGGGGCGGGAGCACAGATACGCAGTATTTT. This translates into CASTPWGGSTDTQYF.

The chain joins TRBV20-1 to TRBJ1-3; D is ambiguous. The germline V and J ends were trimmed by 4 bases and 2 bases, with 9 bases remaining between them. The CDR3 extends over 13 amino acids. The V gene's germline CDR1 is DFQATT and CDR2 SNEGSKA (reference sequence). The CDR3 sequence: CSAISGTGNTIYF. In DNA, the CDR3 is TGCAGTGCTATCTCGGGGACTGGAAACACCATATATTTT.

The table lists this clonotype with many counts. This rearrangement joins TRBV19 to TRBJ2-3, with 11 bases aligning to TRBD2. The CDR3 covers 16 residues. The trim removed 9 bases at V and 3 bases at J, leaving 11 bases unmatched. Germline loops: CDR1 LNHDA, CDR2 SQIVND (reference sequence). The CDR3 reads CASSRLAGGSTDTQYF. CDR3 nucleotide sequence: TGTGCCAGCAGTCGCCTAGCGGGGGGTTCAACAGATACGCAGTATTTT. Variable domain in full (rest from reference TRBV19 and TRBJ2-3): DGGITQSPKYLFRKEGQNVTLSCEQNLNHDAMYWYRQDPGQGLRLIYYSQIVNDFQKGDIAEGYSVSREKKESFPLTVTSAQKNPTAFYLCASSRLAGGSTDTQYFGPGTRLTVL.

This clonotype was observed a handful of times. The V gene is TRBV7-9, the J gene TRBJ2-7; D not certain. Trimming shortened V by 4 bases and J by 0 bases, and 10 bases separated the two germline ends. CDR3 length equals 14 residues. Germline V gives CDR1 SEHNR, CDR2 FQNEAQ (reference sequence). The CDR3 DNA follows: TGTGCCAGCAGCTCTAGGGCCGCCTCCTACGAGCAGTACTTC. Protein: CASSSRAASYEQYF.

This clonotype was seen many times. The CDR3 sequence: CASSLQGANQPQHF. CDR3 DNA: TGTGCCAGCAGCTTACAGGGGGCGAACCAGCCCCAGCATTTT. The genes are TRBV7-9 and TRBJ1-5; 8 bases line up with TRBD1. The CDR3 length is 14 residues. The V and J ends lost 2 bases and 7 bases, in that order; junction bases with no gene match: 4. Germline loops: CDR1 SEHNR, CDR2 FQNEAQ (reference sequence).

This chain links TRBV2 with TRBJ1-1; TRBD1 matches 8 bases. Germline V gene data show CDR1 as SNHLY and CDR2 as FYNNEI. With 8 bases clipped from V and 8 bases from J, the junction kept 10 bases outside the gene matches. The CDR3 spans 13 residues. The CDR3 coding sequence is TGTGCCAGCGAAGCGACAGGGGAGTTCGAAGCTTTCTTT. Its protein is CASEATGEFEAFF.

The chain combines TRBV7-2 with TRBJ2-2; D gene unclear. CDR3 length: 14 amino acids. Germline V gene lookup returns CDR1 SGHTA and CDR2 FQGNSA. V dropped 1 base and J dropped 7 bases, with 10 bases sitting between them. CDR3 amino acids: CASSLVGWNGELFF. CDR3 coding DNA: TGTGCCAGCAGCTTAGTTGGTTGGAACGGGGAGCTGTTTTTT. The full variable domain, with the rest looked up from reference TRBV7-2 and TRBJ2-2, is GAGVSQSPSNKVTEKGKDVELRCDPISGHTALYWYRQSLGQGLEFLIYFQGNSAPDKSGLPSDRFSAERTGGSVSTLTIQRTQQEDSAVYLCASSLVGWNGELFFGEGSRLTVL.

The V call is TRBV28, the J call TRBJ1-3; D unclear. The germline V gene encodes CDR1 MDHEN and CDR2 SYDVKM. This CDR3 spans 19 amino acids. The V end was cut by 0 bases, the J end by 0 bases, with 18 bases between. CDR3 region: CASSLWTPRFSHSGNTIYF. The CDR3 region has the DNA TGTGCCAGCAGTTTATGGACGCCAAGGTTCTCTCACTCTGGAAACACCATATATTTT.

This clonotype has a handful of counts. V and J are TRBV20-1 and TRBJ1-1; no definite D call. V shed 5 bases and J shed 3 bases, with 10 bases lying between them. The CDR3 sequence is 12 residues long. Germline V CDR1 and CDR2: DFQATT, SNEGSKA (reference sequence). The CDR3 spells CSAGDVDTEAFF. CDR3 DNA: TGCAGTGCTGGGGATGTGGACACTGAAGCTTTCTTT.

This clonotype was picked up a small number of times. The chain couples TRBV24-1 to TRBJ2-1; tentative D call: TRBD2 (5 bases). Trimming pared 10 bases from V and 4 bases from J, leaving 22 bases between. CDR1 and CDR2 from the germline V gene are KGHDR and SFDVKD. The CDR3 totals 16 residues. The CDR3 sequence is CATTRRRAEQYNEQFF. The CDR3 bases are TGTGCCACAACCCGGCGTCGAGCGGAACAATACAATGAGCAGTTCTTC.